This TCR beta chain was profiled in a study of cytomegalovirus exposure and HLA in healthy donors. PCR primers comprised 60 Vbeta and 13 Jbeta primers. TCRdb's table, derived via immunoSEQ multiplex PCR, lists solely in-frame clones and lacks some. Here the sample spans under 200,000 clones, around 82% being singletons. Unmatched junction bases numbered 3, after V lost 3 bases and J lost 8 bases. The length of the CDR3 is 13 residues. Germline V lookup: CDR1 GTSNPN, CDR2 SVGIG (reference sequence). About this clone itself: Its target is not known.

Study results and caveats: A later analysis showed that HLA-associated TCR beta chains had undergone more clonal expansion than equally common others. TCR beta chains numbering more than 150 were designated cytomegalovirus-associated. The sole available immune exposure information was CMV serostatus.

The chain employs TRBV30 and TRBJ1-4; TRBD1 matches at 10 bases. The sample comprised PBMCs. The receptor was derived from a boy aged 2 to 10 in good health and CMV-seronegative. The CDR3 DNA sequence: TGTGCCTGGAGCCGGGACAGGGGCGAAAAACTGTTTTTT. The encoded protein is CAWSRDRGEKLFF.